The clone carrying this T cell receptor beta chain has only one observation. The CDR3 contains 14 residues. With V trimmed by 5 bases and J by 3 bases, 5 bases remained unmatched. CDR1 and CDR2 from the germline V gene are MNHEY and SVGAGI. The data stem from a study of blood T cell repertoires in COVID-19. Whole-study context: Acute-phase and convalescent COVID-19 samples originated in the United States, Italy and Spain. Nucleic acid was either cDNA or gDNA, and it came from T cells, B-cell-depleted T cells, or PBMCs.

Per the original methods: For nucleated cells, counts were estimated from reference gene primer amplification. The table came from immunoSEQ multiplex PCR; TCRdb's copy has only in-frame clones and leaves some out. The V and J calls and clone size were taken over from that table, and D and trimming were inferred from the DNA. The sample yields 70,000 to 100,000 clones, approximately 70% seen once. Sequencing used peripheral blood. The receptor's source is a woman in her fifties or sixties in a cohort sampled during active or convalescent COVID-19. The rearrangement links TRBV6-5 to TRBJ1-2; 8 positions match TRBD1. CDR3: CASSPQGVDYGYTF. The DNA for the CDR3 is TGTGCCAGCAGTCCACAGGGGGTGGACTATGGCTACACCTTC.